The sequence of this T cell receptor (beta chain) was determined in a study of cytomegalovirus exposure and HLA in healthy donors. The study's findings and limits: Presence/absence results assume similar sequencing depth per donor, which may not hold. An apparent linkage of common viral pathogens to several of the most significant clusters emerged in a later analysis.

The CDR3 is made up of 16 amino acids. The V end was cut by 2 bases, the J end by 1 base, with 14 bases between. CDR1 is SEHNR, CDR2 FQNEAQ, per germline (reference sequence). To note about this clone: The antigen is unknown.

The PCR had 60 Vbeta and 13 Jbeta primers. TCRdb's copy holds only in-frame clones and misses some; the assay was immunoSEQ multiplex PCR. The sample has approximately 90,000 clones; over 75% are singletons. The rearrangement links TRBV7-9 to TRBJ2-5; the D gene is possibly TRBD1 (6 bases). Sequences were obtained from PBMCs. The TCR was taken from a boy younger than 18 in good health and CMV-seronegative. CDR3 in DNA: TGTGCCAGCAGCTTAAGGGGGAGTGGGGGCCAAGAGACCCAGTACTTC. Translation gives CASSLRGSGGQETQYF.